These T cell receptor beta chains were read from a single sample in a study of technical replicates of blood from a few donors. Sequencing was performed with immunoSEQ multiplex PCR; in TCRdb, only in-frame clones are kept and a portion is missing. The sample yields approximately 75,000 clones, around nine tenths seen once. Sequencing was carried out using T cells isolated from PBMCs. These receptors originate from a human donor in good health. Each CDR3 is given with its conserved first and last residue. The order of the fields is J gene, D gene, V gene, clone size, CDR3 length, CDR3 DNA, CDR3 protein. The D gene is left open where the match is weak. Only part of the rows carry a size: once, few, many, or a class if the clone is expanded.

j_gene: TRBJ1-5; d_gene: NA; v_gene: TRBV19; abundance: NA; len: 13; CDR3nt: TGTGCCAGTAGTAACGGGGGGCACGAGCCCCAGCATTTT; CDR3aa: CASSNGGHEPQHF
j_gene: TRBJ2-3; d_gene: NA; v_gene: TRBV7-2; abundance: NA; len: 14; CDR3nt: TGTGCCAGCAGCCCTGGACAATTCCCAGATACGCAGTATTTT; CDR3aa: CASSPGQFPDTQYF
j_gene: TRBJ1-2; d_gene: TRBD1; v_gene: TRBV6-5; abundance: NA; len: 13; CDR3nt: TGTGCCAGCAGCTCACAGGGGATCTATGGCTACACCTTC; CDR3aa: CASSSQGIYGYTF
j_gene: TRBJ1-2; d_gene: NA; v_gene: TRBV6-5; abundance: NA; len: 11; CDR3nt: TGTGCCAGCAAAGCAGGGGATGGCTACACCTTC; CDR3aa: CASKAGDGYTF
j_gene: TRBJ1-4; d_gene: TRBD1; v_gene: TRBV5-6; abundance: NA; len: 14; CDR3nt: TGTGCCAGCAGCTTGGGGCAGGGGGTTGGAAAACTGTTTTTT; CDR3aa: CASSLGQGVGKLFF
j_gene: TRBJ2-1; d_gene: TRBD2; v_gene: TRBV11-3; abundance: NA; len: 15; CDR3nt: TGTGCCAGCAGTAGACTAGCGGGAGGGTACAATGAGCAGTTCTTC; CDR3aa: CASSRLAGGYNEQFF
j_gene: TRBJ2-1; d_gene: NA; v_gene: TRBV30; abundance: once; len: 14; CDR3nt: TGTGCCTGGCGACCTTGGAGCTCCTACAATGAGCAGTTCTTC; CDR3aa: CAWRPWSSYNEQFF
j_gene: TRBJ2-7; d_gene: NA; v_gene: TRBV2; abundance: once; len: 13; CDR3nt: TGTGCCAGCAGTGAAGGAGGTTACTACGAGCAGTACTTC; CDR3aa: CASSEGGYYEQYF
j_gene: TRBJ2-7; d_gene: TRBD1; v_gene: TRBV5-6; abundance: NA; len: 12; CDR3nt: TGTGCCAGCAGCCGGGACAGCTACGAGCAGTACTTC; CDR3aa: CASSRDSYEQYF
j_gene: TRBJ2-7; d_gene: NA; v_gene: TRBV7-9; abundance: few; len: 12; CDR3nt: TGTGCCAGCAGCCTACAGGTTTCAGAGCAGTACTTC; CDR3aa: CASSLQVSEQYF
j_gene: TRBJ1-2; d_gene: TRBD1; v_gene: TRBV5-1; abundance: NA; len: 16; CDR3nt: TGCGCCAGCAGCTTGTTTCCCCCAGACAGGGGATATGGCTACACCTTC; CDR3aa: CASSLFPPDRGYGYTF
j_gene: TRBJ2-3; d_gene: TRBD1; v_gene: TRBV5-8; abundance: once; len: 15; CDR3nt: TGTGCCAGCAGCTCGGGGACAGGAGGAACAGATACGCAGTATTTT; CDR3aa: CASSSGTGGTDTQYF
j_gene: TRBJ2-5; d_gene: TRBD1; v_gene: TRBV25-1; abundance: NA; len: 16; CDR3nt: TGTGCCAGCAGTCATGCCCCCGGGACAGGGGTAGAGACCCAGTACTTC; CDR3aa: CASSHAPGTGVETQYF
j_gene: TRBJ2-5; d_gene: NA; v_gene: TRBV9; abundance: NA; len: 14; CDR3nt: TGTGCCAGCAGCCCCTCAGGAGGGGACGAGACCCAGTACTTC; CDR3aa: CASSPSGGDETQYF
j_gene: TRBJ2-1; d_gene: TRBD2; v_gene: TRBV11-2; abundance: NA; len: 19; CDR3nt: TGTGCCAGCAGCTTAGGAGGTCTAGCGGGAATGGGCTCTCGGAATGAGCAGTTCTTC; CDR3aa: CASSLGGLAGMGSRNEQFF
j_gene: TRBJ1-5; d_gene: NA; v_gene: TRBV30; abundance: NA; len: 13; CDR3nt: TGTGCCTGGCAGACAGCGAGCAATCAGCCCCAGCATTTT; CDR3aa: CAWQTASNQPQHF
j_gene: TRBJ1-1; d_gene: NA; v_gene: TRBV2; abundance: NA; len: 13; CDR3nt: TGTGCCAGCCAGGGATCTCCGGACACTGAAGCTTTCTTT; CDR3aa: CASQGSPDTEAFF
j_gene: TRBJ2-2; d_gene: TRBD2; v_gene: TRBV5-1; abundance: NA; len: 14; CDR3nt: TGCGCCAGTCAGCGGGAGAGAAACACCGGGGAGCTGTTTTTT; CDR3aa: CASQRERNTGELFF
j_gene: TRBJ1-1; d_gene: NA; v_gene: TRBV2; abundance: NA; len: 14; CDR3nt: TGTGCCAGCAGTCCGGAGGTGGTTAACACTGAAGCTTTCTTT; CDR3aa: CASSPEVVNTEAFF
j_gene: TRBJ1-1; d_gene: NA; v_gene: TRBV10-3; abundance: NA; len: 13; CDR3nt: TGTGCCATCAGTGAAGGGGTCGGCACTGAAGCTTTCTTT; CDR3aa: CAISEGVGTEAFF
j_gene: TRBJ2-1; d_gene: NA; v_gene: TRBV5-6; abundance: NA; len: 14; CDR3nt: TGTGCCAGCAGCTTGGACGGACTTTACAATGAGCGGTTCTTC; CDR3aa: CASSLDGLYNERFF
j_gene: TRBJ1-1; d_gene: NA; v_gene: TRBV27; abundance: NA; len: 14; CDR3nt: TGTGCCAGCAGTGCCCTTCAGGGTAACACTGAAGCTTTCTTT; CDR3aa: CASSALQGNTEAFF
j_gene: TRBJ2-1; d_gene: TRBD2; v_gene: TRBV7-9; abundance: NA; len: 15; CDR3nt: TGTGCCAGCAGGGGACTAGCGGGAGGCGTCAATGAGCAGTTCTTC; CDR3aa: CASRGLAGGVNEQFF
j_gene: TRBJ1-3; d_gene: NA; v_gene: TRBV15; abundance: once; len: 15; CDR3nt: TGTGCCACCAGCAGAGCGGTCCTGCGGGGAAACACCATATATTTT; CDR3aa: CATSRAVLRGNTIYF
j_gene: TRBJ2-2; d_gene: NA; v_gene: TRBV28; abundance: NA; len: 14; CDR3nt: TGTGCCAGCACCCTTCCGAGAGGGACCGGGGAGCTGTTTTTT; CDR3aa: CASTLPRGTGELFF
j_gene: TRBJ2-7; d_gene: NA; v_gene: TRBV6-6; abundance: NA; len: 14; CDR3nt: TGTGCCAGCAGTACCCTGGGGGGGGGCCACGAGCAGTACTTC; CDR3aa: CASSTLGGGHEQYF
j_gene: TRBJ2-1; d_gene: NA; v_gene: TRBV5-1; abundance: NA; len: 15; CDR3nt: TGCGCCAGCAGCTTGGATGCTACCTCCTACAATGAGCAGTTCTTC; CDR3aa: CASSLDATSYNEQFF
j_gene: TRBJ1-1; d_gene: NA; v_gene: TRBV6-5; abundance: NA; len: 14; CDR3nt: TGTGCCAGCAGTTACACAGAAGGGACTGCTGAAGCTTTCTTT; CDR3aa: CASSYTEGTAEAFF
j_gene: TRBJ1-2; d_gene: TRBD1; v_gene: TRBV10-3; abundance: NA; len: 13; CDR3nt: TGTGCCATCAGTGGGGACAGGTCCTATGGCTACACCTTC; CDR3aa: CAISGDRSYGYTF
j_gene: TRBJ2-7; d_gene: TRBD1; v_gene: TRBV29-1; abundance: NA; len: 13; CDR3nt: TGCAGCGTTGCTGATACAGGGGGTGGCGAGCAGTACTTC; CDR3aa: CSVADTGGGEQYF
j_gene: TRBJ2-1; d_gene: TRBD2; v_gene: TRBV5-6; abundance: NA; len: 15; CDR3nt: TGTGCCAGCAGTCGCGCGGGAGTTCCCCACAATGAGCAGTTCTTC; CDR3aa: CASSRAGVPHNEQFF